This entry is about one T cell receptor beta chain. Both 60 Vbeta primers and 13 Jbeta primers went into the PCR. Measured with immunoSEQ multiplex PCR; TCRdb has only the in-frame clones, and not every one. The table includes approximately 190,000 clones, 75% to 80% detected once. This CDR3 contains 16 residues. Germline V CDR1 and CDR2: MDHEN, SYDVKM. The trim removed 4 bases at V and 1 base at J, leaving 6 bases unmatched. This specimen comes from a study of cytomegalovirus exposure and HLA in healthy donors. The source material was PBMCs. This TCR was recovered from a woman under 40 in good health and CMV-seropositive. The chain is built from TRBV28 and TRBJ2-1; 8 positions agree with TRBD2. CDR3 loop: CASSSPLAGSYNEQFF. Written as DNA, the CDR3 is TGTGCCAGCAGTTCTCCCCTAGCGGGTTCCTACAATGAGCAGTTCTTC.